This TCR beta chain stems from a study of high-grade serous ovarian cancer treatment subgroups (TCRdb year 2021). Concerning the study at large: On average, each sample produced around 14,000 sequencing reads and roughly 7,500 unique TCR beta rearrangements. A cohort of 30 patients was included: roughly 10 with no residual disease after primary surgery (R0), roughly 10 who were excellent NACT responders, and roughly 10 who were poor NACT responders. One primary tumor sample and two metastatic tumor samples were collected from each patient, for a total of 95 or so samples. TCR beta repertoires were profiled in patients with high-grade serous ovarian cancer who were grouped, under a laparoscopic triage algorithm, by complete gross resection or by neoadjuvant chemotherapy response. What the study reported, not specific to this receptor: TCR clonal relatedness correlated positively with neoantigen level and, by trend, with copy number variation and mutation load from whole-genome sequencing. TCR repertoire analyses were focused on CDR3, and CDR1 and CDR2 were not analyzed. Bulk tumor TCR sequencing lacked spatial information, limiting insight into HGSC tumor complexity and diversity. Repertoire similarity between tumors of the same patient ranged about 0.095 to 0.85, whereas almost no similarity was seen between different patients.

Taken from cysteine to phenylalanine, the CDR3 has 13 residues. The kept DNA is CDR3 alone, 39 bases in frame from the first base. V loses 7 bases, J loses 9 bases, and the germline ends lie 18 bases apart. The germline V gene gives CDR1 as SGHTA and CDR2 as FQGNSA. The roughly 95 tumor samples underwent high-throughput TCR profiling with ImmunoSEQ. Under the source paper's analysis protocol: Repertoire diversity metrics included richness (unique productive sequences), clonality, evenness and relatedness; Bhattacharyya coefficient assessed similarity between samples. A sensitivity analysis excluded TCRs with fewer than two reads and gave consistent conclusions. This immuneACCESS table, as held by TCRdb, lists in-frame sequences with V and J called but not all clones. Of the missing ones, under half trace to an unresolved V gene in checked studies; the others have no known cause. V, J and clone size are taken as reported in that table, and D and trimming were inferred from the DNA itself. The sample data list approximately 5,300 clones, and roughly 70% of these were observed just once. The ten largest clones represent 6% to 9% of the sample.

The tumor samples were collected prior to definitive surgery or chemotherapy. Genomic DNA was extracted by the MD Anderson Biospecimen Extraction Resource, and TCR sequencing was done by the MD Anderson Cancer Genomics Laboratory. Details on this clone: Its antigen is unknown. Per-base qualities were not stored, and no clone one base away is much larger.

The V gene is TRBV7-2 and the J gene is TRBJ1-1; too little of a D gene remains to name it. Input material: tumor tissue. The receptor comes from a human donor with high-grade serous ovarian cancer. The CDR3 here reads CASTPKARNKAFF. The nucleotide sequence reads TGTGCCAGCACCCCCAAAGCGAGGAATAAAGCTTTCTTT.